This entry lists 19 T cell receptor beta chains sequenced from one sample in a study of lymphopenia after photon versus proton radiotherapy. Only in-frame clones appear in the TCRdb table, and some are missing; sequencing was by immunoSEQ multiplex PCR. The sample yields more than 30,000 clones, 80% to 90% seen once. The sequencing used peripheral blood, collected from a patient treated with proton-based radiotherapy. The receptor source for this set is a woman between 65 and 79 years old with pancreatic cancer. Some clones in this sample may be carry-over from other donors' samples.

The V gene is TRBV9, the J gene TRBJ2-2, with 9 bases fitting TRBD1. The CDR3 sequence is 15 residues long. Germline loops: CDR1 SGDLS, CDR2 YYNGEE. The J segment lost 3 bases and the V segment lost 4 bases, leaving 4 bases of the junction unmatched. The DNA for the CDR3 is TGTGCCAGCAGCCCACGGACAGGGGACACCGGGGAGCTGTTTTTT. The encoded protein is CASSPRTGDTGELFF.

On this clone: An end of the junction differs from the germline gene, which may be a read error. The chain couples TRBV18 to TRBJ1-6; D is uncertain. The V gene's germline CDR1 is KGHSH and CDR2 LQKENI. The CDR3 sequence is 16 residues long. CDR3 in amino acids: CASSLIRGIGNSPLHF. The CDR3, as DNA: TGTGCCAGTTCACTTATAAGAGGTATCGGTAATTCACCCCTCCACTTT.

The chain links TRBV11-2 to TRBJ2-5, with a tentative D call TRBD2 (6 bases). V shed 1 base and J shed 5 bases, with 11 bases lying between them. There are 14 residues in the CDR3. CDR1 and CDR2 from the germline V gene are SGHAT and FQNNGV. The CDR3 sequence is CASSLVLAGETQYF. CDR3 bases: TGTGCCAGCAGCTTAGTACTAGCTGGGGAGACCCAGTACTTC.

The V call is TRBV7-2, the J call TRBJ2-3; unclear D gene. This CDR3 spans 14 amino acids. The germline V and J ends were trimmed by 3 bases and 2 bases, with 9 bases remaining between them. Looked up from germline, CDR1 is SGHTA and CDR2 is FQGNSA. The CDR3 DNA follows: TGTGCCAGCAGCTTCGGCAGAACCACAGATACGCAGTATTTT. Its translation is CASSFGRTTDTQYF.

V and J are TRBV2 and TRBJ2-7, with 8 nucleotides matching TRBD1. This CDR3 spans 14 amino acids. Germline V lookup: CDR1 SNHLY, CDR2 FYNNEI. V lost 2 bases and J lost 6; bases outside the gene matches: 6. This chain's CDR3 is CASSEQGAGGEQYF. Here the CDR3 DNA reads TGTGCCAGCAGTGAACAGGGGGCAGGTGGCGAGCAGTACTTC. Complete variable domain (other parts from reference TRBV2 and TRBJ2-7): EPEVTQTPSHQVTQMGQEVILRCVPISNHLYFYWYRQILGQKVEFLVSFYNNEISEKSEIFDDQFSVERPDGSNFTLKIRSTKLEDSAMYFCASSEQGAGGEQYFGPGTRLTVT.

The genes are TRBV19 and TRBJ2-3; 12 bases match TRBD2. V was pared by 6 bases and J by 3 bases, with 16 bases of the junction left unmatched. CDR1 is LNHDA, CDR2 SQIVND, per germline (reference sequence). The CDR3 loop spans 19 amino acids. The CDR3 DNA reads as TGTGCCAGTAGCCCCTCGGAGGGGCTAGCGGGAGGGCCAACAGATACGCAGTATTTT. This sequence encodes CASSPSEGLAGGPTDTQYF.

This clone came up a few times. Different DNA sequences within this sample yield the same CDR3. The chain links TRBV6-5 to TRBJ2-1, with TRBD2 identical over 7 bases. The V segment lost 6 bases and the J segment 4 bases; nucleotides outside the gene matches: 6. CDR1 MNHEY and CDR2 SVGAGI come from the germline V gene. CDR3 length: 14 amino acids. CDR3 nucleotides: TGTGCCAGCAGCAGACGGGAGGCGTACAATGAGCAGTTCTTC. The encoded protein is CASSRREAYNEQFF.

V is TRBV28 and J is TRBJ2-7; 7 positions match TRBD1. The CDR3 length is 15 residues. Trimming took 6 bases from V and 3 from J; bases not matched to a gene: 11. Germline assignment: CDR1 MDHEN and CDR2 SYDVKM. CDR3 DNA sequence: TGTGCCAGCAGCGAAAGGGACAGTGTGATCTACGAGCAGTACTTC. Amino acids: CASSERDSVIYEQYF.

The genes are TRBV5-8 and TRBJ1-4; D gene unclear. Germline CDR1 SGHTS, CDR2 YDEGEE. The germline V and J ends were trimmed by 1 base and 8 bases, with 21 bases remaining between them. The length of the CDR3 is 17 residues. The CDR3 reads CASSLYRSDGGREKLFF. DNA for the CDR3: TGTGCCAGCAGCTTGTATCGGAGCGACGGCGGACGGGAAAAACTGTTTTTT.

The rearrangement joins TRBV5-1 to TRBJ2-7; D is uncertain. V gave up 4 bases and J gave up 7 bases, with 15 bases separating them. The CDR3 consists of 13 residues. Germline CDR1 SGHRS, CDR2 YFSETQ. The CDR3 DNA reads as TGCGCCAGCAGCAGGACGGGTGCTAGGGAGCAGTACTTC. It specifies CASSRTGAREQYF.

The chain employs TRBV19 and TRBJ1-6, with TRBD1 matching 7 bases. V was clipped by 2 bases and J by 7 bases; unmatched bases: 8. Germline V CDR1 and CDR2: LNHDA, SQIVND (reference sequence). The CDR3 is 16 amino acids. The CDR3 bases are TGTGCCAGTAGTATAATGGCAGGGGGAAGCAATTCACCCCTCCACTTT. This sequence encodes CASSIMAGGSNSPLHF. Together with reference TRBV19 and TRBJ1-6, the CDR3 gives the full variable domain: DGGITQSPKYLFRKEGQNVTLSCEQNLNHDAMYWYRQDPGQGLRLIYYSQIVNDFQKGDIAEGYSVSREKKESFPLTVTSAQKNPTAFYLCASSIMAGGSNSPLHFGNGTRLTVT.

As DNA, the CDR3 is TGTGCCGGGGACGGCCGCTCTGGAAACACCATATATTTT. Translating it yields CAGDGRSGNTIYF. The gene calls are TRBV30 and TRBJ1-3; a weak D match, TRBD1 (5 bases). The V gene lost 8 bases and the J gene lost 0 bases, with 11 bases spanning the gap. This CDR3 region has 13 residues. Germline CDR1 is GTSNPN and CDR2 is SVGIG (reference sequence).

The gene calls are TRBV9 and TRBJ1-3, with TRBD1 matching over 8 bases. V lost 3 bases and J lost 4; bases outside the gene matches: 9. Germline lookup yields CDR1 SGDLS and CDR2 YYNGEE. The CDR3 runs 16 residues. CDR3 sequence (DNA): TGTGCCAGCAGCGACCTTCCCGACAGGGGCGGAAACACCATATATTTT. It codes for CASSDLPDRGGNTIYF.

V gene TRBV20-1 combines with J gene TRBJ2-7; D possibly corresponds to TRBD2 (5 bases). Germline V lookup: CDR1 DFQATT, CDR2 SNEGSKA (reference sequence). There are 11 residues in the CDR3. V was trimmed by 3 bases and J by 2 bases, leaving 5 bases between them. The CDR3 here is CSARTTYEQYF. CDR3 coding DNA: TGCAGTGCTAGGACTACCTACGAGCAGTACTTC.

The chain joins TRBV18 to TRBJ1-1; TRBD1 might be the D (5 bases). Trimming took off 3 bases at V and 4 bases at J, with 12 bases between the two ends. Germline assignment: CDR1 KGHSH and CDR2 LQKENI. The length of the CDR3 is 14 residues. In DNA form, the CDR3 reads TGTGCCAGCTCACCTAGGGACTTTGGCACTGAAGCTTTCTTT. Translated: CASSPRDFGTEAFF.

J is TRBJ1-2 and V is TRBV6-1, with D possibly TRBD1 on 6 matching bases. Germline CDR1 MNHNS, CDR2 SASEGT. Deletions cut 7 bases from V and 7 bases from J, with 19 bases between. This CDR3 has 14 amino acids. CDR3 coding DNA: TGTGCCAGCACTACGGGGGGGGGCTCTGGTGGCTACACCTTC. It codes for CASTTGGGSGGYTF.

This clone was found once. The gene calls are TRBV28 and TRBJ2-5; TRBD1 matches at 8 bases. CDR1 MDHEN and CDR2 SYDVKM come from the germline V gene. V was clipped by 2 bases and J by 4 bases; unmatched bases: 0. This CDR3 contains 13 residues. The CDR3 is CASSLDRGETQYF. The CDR3 nucleotides read TGTGCCAGCAGTTTAGACAGGGGAGAGACCCAGTACTTC.

This clone was seen a handful of times. The V and J genes are TRBV28 and TRBJ1-2, with TRBD1 identical over 9 bases. The CDR3 covers 13 residues. Germline assignment: CDR1 MDHEN and CDR2 SYDVKM. Losses at the gene ends were 6 bases for V and 4 bases for J; bases not matched to a gene: 3. The CDR3 DNA follows: TGTGCCAGCAGCCCGGGACAGGGCTATGGCTACACCTTC. Its translation is CASSPGQGYGYTF.

The chain couples TRBV5-4 to TRBJ2-7, with D perhaps TRBD1 (6 bases). The CDR3 extends over 13 amino acids. The V gene lost 6 bases and the J gene lost 3 bases, with 13 bases spanning the gap. Germline-derived CDR1 and CDR2 are SGHNT and YYREEE (reference sequence). The CDR3 coding sequence is TGTGCCAGCAAGGACATAGGGGGCTACGAGCAGTACTTC. This encodes CASKDIGGYEQYF.